A single sample gave rise to the 7 T cell receptor beta chains below, sequenced in a study of graft-versus-host responses after intestinal transplantation. These receptors' targets are unknown. Some clones are missing from TCRdb's copy, which holds only in-frame ones; the method was immunoSEQ multiplex PCR. This table has 85,000 to 100,000 clones, about 92% appearing once. Sequencing was performed on unstimulated CD8+ T cells sorted from spleen or lymph node cells, taken before intestinal transplant. The source of these receptors is a human donor who received an intestinal transplant.

The chain combines TRBV7-9 with TRBJ1-2; 10 nucleotides align to TRBD1. The CDR3 loop spans 14 amino acids. V shed 4 bases and J 4 bases; nucleotides not matched to a gene: 3. Germline CDR1 and CDR2: SEHNR and FQNEAQ (reference sequence). The CDR3 loop is CASSSTGGLYGYTF. For the CDR3, the DNA is TGTGCCAGCAGCTCGACAGGGGGCCTCTATGGCTACACCTTC.

The chain couples TRBV7-8 to TRBJ2-7; 11 positions agree with TRBD2. The CDR3 runs to 15 residues. V lost 4 bases, J lost 4 bases, and 6 bases stayed unmatched. The germline V gene encodes CDR1 SGHVS and CDR2 FQNEAQ. In DNA form, the CDR3 reads TGTGCCAGCAGCTCACTAGCGGGGGCTGTATACGAGCAGTACTTC. The encoded protein is CASSSLAGAVYEQYF.

The chain employs TRBV19 and TRBJ1-5; perhaps TRBD1 as D (6 bases). The CDR3 length is 14 residues. The V gene lost 5 bases and the J gene lost 1 base, with 9 bases spanning the gap. Germline loops: CDR1 LNHDA, CDR2 SQIVND (reference sequence). CDR3 protein: CASSGGASNQPQHF. In DNA, the CDR3 is TGTGCCAGTAGTGGGGGCGCGAGCAATCAGCCCCAGCATTTT.

J is TRBJ2-1 and V is TRBV11-2; 10 bases match TRBD2. The V gene end was trimmed by 5 bases and the J gene end by 7 bases; junction bases not matched to a gene: 14. CDR1 and CDR2 (germline): SGHAT, FQNNGV. The CDR3 extends over 17 amino acids. The CDR3 is CASSGLAEQGKWNEQFF. Here the CDR3 DNA reads TGTGCCAGCAGCGGACTAGCGGAACAGGGAAAGTGGAATGAGCAGTTCTTC.

The chain is built from TRBV7-2 and TRBJ2-1; no definite D call. V lost 0 bases, J lost 6 bases, and 6 bases lay in between. Germline CDR1 and CDR2: SGHTA and FQGNSA. The CDR3 runs to 13 residues. The CDR3 loop reads CASSLASGNEQFF. In DNA, the CDR3 is TGTGCCAGCAGCTTAGCGTCAGGCAATGAGCAGTTCTTC.

The genes are TRBV30 and TRBJ1-2; tentative D call: TRBD1 (5 bases). Germline V gene data show CDR1 as GTSNPN and CDR2 as SVGIG (reference sequence). The V gene lost 5 bases and the J gene lost 7 bases, with 11 bases spanning the gap. This CDR3 comprises 11 residues. The DNA of the CDR3 is TGTGCCTGGGAAGGGGCTCTTGGCTACACCTTC. Protein: CAWEGALGYTF.

The genes are TRBV10-3 and TRBJ2-7; 8 positions match TRBD1. The CDR3 runs to 15 residues. J was trimmed by 2 bases and V by 3 bases; bases with no gene match: 6. Germline CDR1 is ENHRY and CDR2 is SYGVKD. This chain's CDR3 is CAISDPDRAPYEQYF. DNA for the CDR3: TGTGCCATCAGTGACCCGGACAGGGCCCCCTACGAGCAGTACTTC.